Listed below are T cell receptor beta chains from one sample, sequenced in a study of CD8 T cells in ankylosing spondylitis. TCRdb re-called the 5' RACE reads through MiXCR, storing one row per CDR3 protein. The sample consists of 100,000 to 150,000 distinct CDR3 sequences, roughly 13% of them appearing once. The sequenced material came from blood, either unsorted or a sorted T cell fraction (not recorded which). All receptors come from a female donor with ankylosing spondylitis or in good health (not recorded which). Both conserved end residues are trimmed from each CDR3. The D gene is left open where the match is weak.

V	D	J	CDR3
TRBV5-1	TRBD2	TRBJ2-2	ASSQGTSGSTGELF
TRBV21-1	-	TRBJ1-1	ASSIVGQLNTEAF
TRBV11-2	-	TRBJ2-7	ASSLERGYEQY
TRBV7-9	-	TRBJ1-1	ASSRLNTEAF
TRBV5-1	TRBD2	TRBJ2-3	ASSPRVAGGATQY
TRBV3-1	TRBD2	TRBJ2-2	ASSQRTSGGTGELF
TRBV5-1	-	TRBJ2-3	ASSVDGLVNTQY
TRBV6-5	-	TRBJ1-1	ASSIDVNTEAF
TRBV6-5	-	TRBJ2-3	ASSYSSGNGADTQY
TRBV5-1	TRBD1	TRBJ2-7	ASSTDRGYYYEQY
TRBV20-1	-	TRBJ1-4	SARGIRGSGFNEKLF
TRBV12-3/TRBV12-4	-	TRBJ1-5	ASSPRRYQPQH
TRBV24-1	-	TRBJ1-5	ATRSGDQPQH
TRBV20-1	TRBD2	TRBJ2-5	SAILAGGPGQETQY
TRBV20-1	-	TRBJ2-1	SAFNTFFNEQF
TRBV5-6	-	TRBJ2-3	ASRPLHTDTQY
TRBV30	-	TRBJ2-1	AWSVQTLGEQF
TRBV30	-	TRBJ2-7	AWSVGAGPPYEQY
TRBV28	-	TRBJ1-1	ASSFVEVVEAF
TRBV20-1	TRBD2	TRBJ2-7	SARWASGAGEQY
TRBV6-6	-	TRBJ2-7	ASSYRGSYEQY
TRBV20-1	TRBD2	TRBJ2-7	SARLLAGVYEQY
TRBV5-1	-	TRBJ2-7	ASSLAGGGGTYEQY
TRBV20-1	-	TRBJ1-1	SAQGTPGLLGGGGTEAF
TRBV24-1	-	TRBJ1-2	ATSDPGRGGYT
TRBV30	-	TRBJ1-6	AWSGSASSYNSPLH
TRBV6-5	-	TRBJ1-1	ASGEGSNTEAF
TRBV6-5	-	TRBJ2-1	ASSYSVGTTNNEQF
TRBV2	TRBD1	TRBJ1-6	ANRRDRGRGNHSPLH
TRBV6-4	TRBD2	TRBJ2-3	ASSDERLAGLADSTDTQY
TRBV12-3/TRBV12-4	TRBD1	TRBJ1-5	ASSFLPGQGHQPQH
TRBV3-1	-	TRBJ2-5	ASSQGPAAEETQY